Listed below are T cell receptor beta chains from one sample, sequenced in a study of T cell responses to AZD1222 COVID-19 vaccine. The assay was immunoSEQ multiplex PCR, and TCRdb's table has in-frame clones only and misses some. Here the sample spans 58,000 or so clones, over 80% being singletons. This specimen was peripheral blood, taken on day 0 of AZD1222 vaccination. These receptors originate from an adult in good health. Both conserved end residues are part of each CDR3. The D gene is left open where the match is weak. Clone size appears in some rows only: once, few, many, or a class for an expanded clone.

>-|TRBJ1-1|TRBV4-2|-
TGTGCCAGCAGCCAAGTTCCGGGACCGAACACTGAAGCTTTCTTT
CASSQVPGPNTEAFF
>TRBD2|TRBJ2-7|TRBV27|-
TGTGCCAGCAGTTTTAACCGGGGGGCCTACGAGCAGTACTTC
CASSFNRGAYEQYF
>TRBD1|TRBJ2-2|TRBV5-8|-
TGTGCCAGCAGCAGAAGGACAGGGGAGAACACCGGGGAGCTGTTTTTT
CASSRRTGENTGELFF
>TRBD2|TRBJ2-2|TRBV9|few
TGTGCCAGCAGCGTAGTCAGCGGGGGGCCCAACACCGGGGAGCTGTTTTTT
CASSVVSGGPNTGELFF
>TRBD1|TRBJ2-1|TRBV2|-
TGTGCCAGCAGCCCTTACAGGGGGCGCCTGGGCTACAATGAGCAGTTCTTC
CASSPYRGRLGYNEQFF
>-|TRBJ1-6|TRBV2|-
TGTGCCAGCAGCGATCGGGGACGCATAGACAATTCACCCCTCCACTTT
CASSDRGRIDNSPLHF
>-|TRBJ1-1|TRBV5-4|once
TGTGCCAGCAGCTTGGGGGCAGAAATGAACACTGAAGCTTTCTTT
CASSLGAEMNTEAFF
>-|TRBJ1-6|TRBV28|-
TGTGCCAGCAGTTTATTAGATAGCGCGGGCTCACCCCTCCACTTT
CASSLLDSAGSPLHF
>TRBD2|TRBJ2-1|TRBV13|-
TGTGCCAGCAGCTCACCCTGGGGACTAGCTAATGAGCAGTTCTTC
CASSSPWGLANEQFF
>-|TRBJ1-1|TRBV19|-
TGTGCCAGTAGTATGGGGGGCACTGAAGCTTTCTTT
CASSMGGTEAFF
>-|TRBJ2-3|TRBV5-6|-
TGTGCCAGCAGCCGGGCGAATACGCAGTATTTT
CASSRANTQYF
>-|TRBJ2-2|TRBV28|-
TGTGCCAGCATCCATCCGAACACCGGGGAGCTGTTTTTT
CASIHPNTGELFF
>TRBD2|TRBJ2-5|TRBV9|-
TGTGCCAGCAGCTCACCCAGGGGAGTAGCGGGGGGCGGGGTAGAGACCCAGTACTTC
CASSSPRGVAGGGVETQYF
>TRBD2|TRBJ2-1|TRBV4-2|-
TGTGCCAGCACCTCCGGGACTAGCGGGGGGGCCGCCTACAATGAGCAGTTCTTC
CASTSGTSGGAAYNEQFF
>-|TRBJ1-3|TRBV15|-
TGTGCCACCAGCCTTCCATCCGGAAACACCATATATTTT
CATSLPSGNTIYF
>-|TRBJ2-2|TRBV6-1|-
TGTGCCAGCAGTGAAGGGAGACAGAGACTTAACACCGGGGAGCTGTTTTTT
CASSEGRQRLNTGELFF
>-|TRBJ2-7|TRBV9|once
TGTGCCAGCAGCGTAGGGGCTCACAGAAACTACGAGCAGTACTTC
CASSVGAHRNYEQYF
>-|TRBJ1-5|TRBV4-3|-
TGCGCCAGCAGCCAAGATCGTGTCTCCGCCATGCCCCAGCATTTT
CASSQDRVSAMPQHF
>-|TRBJ2-1|TRBV11-2|-
TGTGCCAGCAGCTTAGAGGCAACCTTGGACAATGAGCAGTTCTTC
CASSLEATLDNEQFF
>-|TRBJ1-5|TRBV14|-
TGTGCCAGCAGCCGGATGTCGGGGCAGCCCCAGCATTTT
CASSRMSGQPQHF
>-|TRBJ1-5|TRBV2|few
TGTGCCAGCAGTGAAGGTCGGGGTAATCAGCCCCAGCATTTT
CASSEGRGNQPQHF
>-|TRBJ2-6|TRBV30|-
TGTGCCTGGGAGGGTTCTGGGGCCAACGTCCTGACTTTC
CAWEGSGANVLTF